The entry below gives a single T cell receptor beta chain sequence along with its context. V gave up 5 bases and J gave up 8 bases; unmatched junction bases: 5. The germline gives CDR1 SQVTM, CDR2 ANQGSEA. The CDR3 contains 12 residues. These data come from a study of technical replicates of blood from a handful of donors. The repertoire was sequenced with immunoSEQ multiplex PCR; TCRdb's copy has only in-frame clones and lacks some. The table has around 30,000 clones, 85% to 95% seen once. This sequence was found in a human donor in good health. Some clones in this sample may be carry-over from other donors' samples. The chain couples TRBV29-1 to TRBJ1-4; 7 bases fit TRBD1. What was sequenced was PBMCs. The CDR3 region is CSVTGAREKLFF. The CDR3 DNA follows: TGCAGCGTTACAGGGGCCAGGGAAAAACTGTTTTTT.